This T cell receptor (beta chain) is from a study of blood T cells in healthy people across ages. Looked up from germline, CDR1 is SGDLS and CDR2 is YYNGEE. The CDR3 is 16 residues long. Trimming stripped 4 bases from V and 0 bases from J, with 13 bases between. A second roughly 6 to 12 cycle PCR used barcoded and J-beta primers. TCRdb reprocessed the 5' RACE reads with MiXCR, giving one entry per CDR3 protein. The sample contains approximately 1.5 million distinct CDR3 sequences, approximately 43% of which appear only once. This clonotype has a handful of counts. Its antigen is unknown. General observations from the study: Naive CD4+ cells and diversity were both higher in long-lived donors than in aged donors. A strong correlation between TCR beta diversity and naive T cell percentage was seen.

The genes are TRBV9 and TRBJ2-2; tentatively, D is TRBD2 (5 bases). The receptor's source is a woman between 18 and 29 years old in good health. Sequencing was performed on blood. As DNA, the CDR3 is TGTGCCAGCAGCCCCTCGCGGGCCGCGAACACCGGGGAGCTGTTTTTT. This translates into CASSPSRAANTGELFF.